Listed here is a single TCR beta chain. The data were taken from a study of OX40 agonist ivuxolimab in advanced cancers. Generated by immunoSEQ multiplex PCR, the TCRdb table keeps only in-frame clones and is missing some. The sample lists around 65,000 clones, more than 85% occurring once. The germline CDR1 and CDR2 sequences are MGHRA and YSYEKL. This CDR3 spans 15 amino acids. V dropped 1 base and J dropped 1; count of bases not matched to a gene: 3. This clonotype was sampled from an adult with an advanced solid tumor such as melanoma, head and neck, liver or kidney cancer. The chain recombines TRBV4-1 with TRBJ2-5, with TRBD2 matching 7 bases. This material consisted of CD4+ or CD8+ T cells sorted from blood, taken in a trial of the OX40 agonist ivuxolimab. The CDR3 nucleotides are TGCGCCAGCAGCCAAGGGGACTACTTCCAAGAGACCCAGTACTTC. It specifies CASSQGDYFQETQYF.